What follows are 22 T cell receptor beta chains derived from one specimen sequenced in a study of T cell changes during pregnancy in multiple sclerosis. Clones were sequenced by immunoSEQ multiplex PCR, and TCRdb holds only the in-frame ones, with some missing. Here the sample spans 55,000 to 70,000 clones, approximately 86% being singletons. Sample: CD4+ T cells from peripheral blood mononuclear cells, taken in the third trimester of pregnancy. The receptor set was obtained from a female donor with multiple sclerosis, enrolled in a pregnancy study.

This rearrangement joins TRBV28 to TRBJ1-5, with 8 bases lining up with TRBD1. This CDR3 spans 14 amino acids. The germline gives CDR1 MDHEN, CDR2 SYDVKM. The junction had 8 bases not matched to a gene; V was cut back by 6 bases and J by 7 bases. CDR3 loop: CASSRGQGIQPQHF. The CDR3 DNA sequence: TGTGCCAGCAGCCGTGGACAGGGAATCCAGCCCCAGCATTTT.

Comment on this clone: The same CDR3 arises from other DNA sequences in this sample as well. This chain connects TRBV18 to TRBJ2-1, with D possibly being TRBD1 (6 bases). This CDR3 has 12 amino acids. Trimming shortened V by 3 bases and J by 7 bases, and 7 bases separated the two germline ends. Germline values: CDR1 KGHSH, CDR2 LQKENI. Here the CDR3 reads CASSPQGNEQFF. The CDR3 coding sequence is TGTGCCAGCTCACCTCAGGGGAATGAGCAGTTCTTC.

Here the CDR3 reads CASSSSTGELFF. The CDR3 DNA follows: TGTGCCAGCAGCTCCAGCACCGGGGAGCTGTTTTTT. The rearrangement joins TRBV7-9 to TRBJ2-2; D is ambiguous. V lost 4 bases, J lost 4 bases, and 4 bases lay in between. CDR1 and CDR2 from the germline V gene are SEHNR and FQNEAQ (reference sequence). The CDR3 spans 12 residues.

The V call is TRBV18, the J call TRBJ2-7, with 11 nucleotides matching TRBD1. This CDR3 is built from 15 residues. Germline CDR1 reads KGHSH; CDR2 reads LQKENI. Germline trimming cut 4 bases from V and 4 bases from J; bases unmatched to any gene: 6. The CDR3 protein is CASSRWTGGEYEQYF. The CDR3 DNA is TGTGCCAGCTCACGCTGGACAGGGGGCGAGTACGAGCAGTACTTC.

V is TRBV7-2 and J is TRBJ2-1; 11 positions agree with TRBD2. The CDR3 consists of 15 residues. Unmatched junction bases numbered 4, after V lost 5 bases and J lost 4 bases. Germline V gene sequence: CDR1 SGHTA, CDR2 FQGNSA. The CDR3 is CASSLGTSGYNEQFF. The CDR3 DNA follows: TGTGCCAGCAGCCTGGGGACTAGCGGATACAATGAGCAGTTCTTC.

The chain employs TRBV5-1 and TRBJ1-6; 8 bases match TRBD1. This CDR3 region has 17 residues. J lost 8 bases, V lost 0 bases, and 10 bases had no gene match. The germline V gene encodes CDR1 SGHRS and CDR2 YFSETQ. The CDR3 DNA is TGCGCCAGCAGCTTGGCTCGGACAGGGTTTTCAGATTCACCCCTCCACTTT. Amino acids: CASSLARTGFSDSPLHF.

This sequence joins TRBV4-2 and TRBJ1-6; D uncertain. The CDR3 is 14 amino acids. With 4 bases removed from V and 6 bases from J, the gap between germline ends came to 10 bases. In germline, CDR1 is LGHNA, CDR2 YNFKEQ. The CDR3 protein is CASSLGEINSPLHF. The CDR3 region has the DNA TGTGCCAGCAGCCTCGGGGAAATTAATTCACCCCTCCACTTT.

In this sample, this clone turned up a few times. In DNA, the CDR3 is TGTGCCAGCTACGATCGGAGGGTAGGGGATGAAAAACTGTTTTTT. It translates to CASYDRRVGDEKLFF. This chain uses TRBV19 with TRBJ1-4; the D gene is possibly TRBD1 (5 bases). The V end was cut by 9 bases, the J end by 6 bases, with 20 bases between. The CDR3 is 15 residues long. Germline lookup yields CDR1 LNHDA and CDR2 SQIVND (reference sequence).

The V gene is TRBV5-5, the J gene TRBJ2-7; D unresolved. CDR1 is SGHKS, CDR2 YYEKEE, per germline (reference sequence). This CDR3 contains 15 residues. V lost 0 bases and J lost 2, with 12 bases in between. CDR3 DNA: TGTGCCAGCAGCTTGGCGGCAGGCCGTACCTACGAGCAGTACTTC. Translating it yields CASSLAAGRTYEQYF.

This clone was found once. This CDR3 reads CASSTTGALSYGYTF. The CDR3 DNA reads as TGTGCCAGCAGCACCACAGGGGCCCTTAGCTATGGCTACACCTTC. The V gene is TRBV7-9, the J gene TRBJ1-2, with TRBD1 identical over 7 bases. Unmatched junction bases numbered 10, after V lost 5 bases and J lost 4 bases. Per germline, CDR1 SEHNR and CDR2 FQNEAQ (reference sequence). This CDR3 spans 15 amino acids.

The genes are TRBV6-6 and TRBJ1-2; D is undetermined. V lost 6 bases to trimming and J lost 8 bases, with 16 bases between them. This CDR3 contains 13 residues. The germline V gene has CDR1 MNHNY and CDR2 SVGAGI (reference sequence). The CDR3 nucleotides read TGTGCCAGCAGACCAGACACCTTCAGGGGCTACACCTTC. Its protein is CASRPDTFRGYTF.

The rearrangement links TRBV28 to TRBJ2-5, with TRBD2 matching over 8 bases. The V gene end was trimmed by 2 bases and the J gene end by 0 bases; junction bases not matched to a gene: 14. The CDR3 is made up of 19 amino acids. The germline V gene has CDR1 MDHEN and CDR2 SYDVKM. CDR3 in amino acids: CASSLKAPGTRGYQETQYF. CDR3 bases: TGTGCCAGCAGTTTAAAGGCTCCCGGGACTAGAGGGTACCAAGAGACCCAGTACTTC. The whole variable domain, filled in from reference TRBV28 and TRBJ2-5, reads DVKVTQSSRYLVKRTGEKVFLECVQDMDHENMFWYRQDPGLGLRLIYFSYDVKMKEKGDIPEGYSVSREKKERFSLILESASTNQTSMYLCASSLKAPGTRGYQETQYFGPGTRLLVL.

V usage is TRBV30 and J usage is TRBJ1-2; 8 positions match TRBD1. Per germline, CDR1 GTSNPN and CDR2 SVGIG (reference sequence). Trimming took 4 bases from V and 5 from J; bases not matched to a gene: 12. The CDR3 loop spans 15 amino acids. CDR3 nucleotides: TGTGCCTGGACCCAGGTGGGGACAGGACGATATGGCTACACCTTC. Translated, it gives CAWTQVGTGRYGYTF.

The V call is TRBV5-1, the J call TRBJ2-2; weak D call: TRBD1 (6 bases). This CDR3 has 13 amino acids. Trimming stripped 4 bases from V and 5 bases from J, with 9 bases between. Germline V lookup: CDR1 SGHRS, CDR2 YFSETQ. This chain's CDR3 is CASSQQGTGELFF. As DNA, the CDR3 is TGCGCCAGCAGCCAACAGGGTACCGGGGAGCTGTTTTTT. The entire variable domain, with the rest obtained from reference TRBV5-1 and TRBJ2-2, is as follows: KAGVTQTPRYLIKTRGQQVTLSCSPISGHRSVSWYQQTPGQGLQFLFEYFSETQRNKGNFPGRFSGRQFSNSRSEMNVSTLELGDSALYLCASSQQGTGELFFGEGSRLTVL.

The CDR3 region has the DNA TGTGCCAGCAGCCCCTCGGTTGAGAATGAGCAGTTCTTC. Translation gives CASSPSVENEQFF. This rearrangement joins TRBV11-3 to TRBJ2-1, with no clear D. V was pared by 5 bases and J by 7 bases, with 12 bases between. Germline CDR1 and CDR2: SGHNT and YENEEA. CDR3 size: 13 residues.

This clone was observed a single time. The chain joins TRBV9 to TRBJ1-1; D gene uncertain. The V end was cut by 0 bases, the J end by 4 bases, with 13 bases between. The germline V gene encodes CDR1 SGDLS and CDR2 YYNGEE. This CDR3 is built from 15 residues. The CDR3, as DNA: TGTGCCAGCAGCGTAGAGGCAGGATTGGGCACTGAAGCTTTCTTT. Its protein product is CASSVEAGLGTEAFF.

The chain has TRBV7-2 and TRBJ2-3; D is uncertain. The CDR3 has 12 amino acids. V was shortened by 5 bases and J by 2 bases, with 5 bases between the two germline ends. Germline assignment: CDR1 SGHTA and CDR2 FQGNSA. CDR3 in amino acids: CASSPNTDTQYF. The CDR3 DNA follows: TGTGCCAGCAGCCCAAACACAGATACGCAGTATTTT.

The chain joins TRBV2 to TRBJ2-5; a weak D match, TRBD1 (5 bases). The V end lost 8 bases, the J end lost 7 bases, and 20 bases lay between the germline ends. The CDR3 runs 14 residues. The germline gives CDR1 SNHLY, CDR2 FYNNEI. Here the CDR3 DNA reads TGTGCCAGCTTAACAACAGGAGCCATAGGGACCCAGTACTTC. It translates to CASLTTGAIGTQYF.

The rearrangement joins TRBV30 to TRBJ1-1; D might be TRBD1 (6 bases). From germline, CDR1 is GTSNPN and CDR2 SVGIG (reference sequence). V was cut by 5 bases and J by 1 base, with 14 bases left in between. The CDR3 sequence is 14 residues long. In DNA form, the CDR3 reads TGTGCCTGGGATTCAGGGGTGGCGAACACTGAAGCTTTCTTT. Translating it yields CAWDSGVANTEAFF.

V is TRBV19 and J is TRBJ1-3, with a possible D match to TRBD1 (6 bases). Trimming stripped 3 bases from V and 2 bases from J, with 17 bases between. The CDR3 sequence is 17 residues long. The germline V gene has CDR1 LNHDA and CDR2 SQIVND (reference sequence). CDR3 sequence reads: CASSMGLGGSTGNTIYF. Here the CDR3 DNA reads TGTGCCAGTAGTATGGGGTTAGGGGGTTCGACTGGAAACACCATATATTTT.

This rearrangement joins TRBV30 to TRBJ1-5; the D is unclear. V lost 2 bases, J lost 1 base, and 12 bases lay in between. The CDR3 spans 15 residues. CDR1 is GTSNPN, CDR2 SVGIG, per germline (reference sequence). The CDR3 DNA is TGTGCCTGGAGTTTCTCAAGCTCGAGCAATCAGCCCCAGCATTTT. This sequence encodes CAWSFSSSSNQPQHF.

The chain joins TRBV6-6 to TRBJ1-2; 8 nucleotides align to TRBD1. In germline, CDR1 is MNHNY, CDR2 SVGAGI (reference sequence). J lost 3 bases, V lost 6 bases, and 3 bases had no gene match. The CDR3 covers 13 residues. The CDR3 is CASRPQGDYGYTF. DNA of the CDR3: TGTGCCAGCAGACCACAGGGGGACTATGGCTACACCTTC.